These 10 T cell receptor beta chains came from one sample sequenced in a study of neurological immune-mediated disorders. Each CDR3 protein is one row after TCRdb ran MiXCR on the 5' RACE reads. This sample has around 78,000 distinct CDR3 sequences, with 17% found just once. The source material was PBMCs. All receptors come from a woman aged 40 to 50 in good health.

There are many counts of this clonotype. The rearrangement uses TRBV7-2 and TRBJ2-1; 9 bases map to TRBD2. Germline V gene data show CDR1 as SGHTA and CDR2 as FQGNSA. The CDR3 sequence is 16 residues long. V lost 3 bases, J lost 8 bases, and 11 bases stayed unmatched. The CDR3 coding sequence is TGTGCCAGCAGCTTGAGGAGTAGCGGGGGCCGACATGAGCAGTTCTTC. Amino acids: CASSLRSSGGRHEQFF.

This clonotype was observed many times. The chain couples TRBV5-1 to TRBJ2-7; 10 nucleotides agree with TRBD2. Germline V lookup: CDR1 SGHRS, CDR2 YFSETQ. The CDR3 totals 15 residues. Trimming at V came to 0 bases and at J to 2 bases, leaving 2 bases not matched to a gene. CDR3: CASSLGTSGTYEQYV. The CDR3, as DNA: TGCGCCAGCAGCTTGGGGACTAGCGGTACCTACGAGCAGTACGTC.

This clonotype has at least ten counts. J is TRBJ2-1 and V is TRBV4-3, with TRBD2 matching over 7 bases. The CDR3 has 16 amino acids. With V trimmed by 4 bases and J by 5 bases, 11 bases remained unmatched. The germline V gene encodes CDR1 LGHNA and CDR2 YSLEER. CDR3 bases: TGCGCCAGCAGCCGGGGGGGGGTAGCCGGGGACAATGAGCAGTTCTTC. Protein: CASSRGGVAGDNEQFF.

V and J are TRBV7-2 and TRBJ2-5, with 15 bases matching TRBD2. V shed 4 bases and J 3 bases; nucleotides not matched to a gene: 6. The CDR3 covers 17 residues. Germline lookup yields CDR1 SGHTA and CDR2 FQGNSA. CDR3 coding DNA: TGTGCCAGCAGCTCGGGACTAGCGGGGGGCCGGGAAGAGACCCAGTACTTC. It translates to CASSSGLAGGREETQYF.

V is TRBV6-2 or TRBV6-3 and J is TRBJ1-1; the D is unclear. The CDR3 is 14 residues long. Trimming took 2 bases from V and 4 from J, leaving 11 bases between them. CDR1 and CDR2 from the germline V gene are MNHEY and SVGEGT. DNA for the CDR3: TGTGCCAGCAGTTACGCCGGAAAAGGCACTGAAGCTTTCTTT. Protein sequence: CASSYAGKGTEAFF.

This clonotype showed up many times. V gene TRBV7-3 combines with J gene TRBJ2-1; the D gene could be TRBD1 or TRBD2 (6 bases each). This CDR3 comprises 15 residues. The V gene lost 6 bases and the J gene lost 2 bases, with 14 bases spanning the gap. CDR1 is SGHTA and CDR2 is FQGTGA in the germline V gene. CDR3 sequence (DNA): TGTGCCAGCAGTCTAGGGGGGAGCACCTACAATGAGCAGTTCTTC. Its protein is CASSLGGSTYNEQFF. Variable domain in full (rest from reference TRBV7-3 and TRBJ2-1): GAGVSQTPSNKVTEKGKYVELRCDPISGHTALYWYRQSLGQGPEFLIYFQGTGAADDSGLPNDRFFAVRPEGSVSTLKIQRTERGDSAVYLCASSLGGSTYNEQFFGPGTRLTVL.

This clonotype has a count of ten or more. V is TRBV7-2 and J is TRBJ2-2; the D is unclear. Germline CDR1 reads SGHTA; CDR2 reads FQGNSA. Trimming took off 2 bases at V and 6 bases at J, with 7 bases between the two ends. The CDR3 is made up of 13 amino acids. CDR3 coding DNA: TGTGCCAGCAGCTTACTCGGACCCGGGGAGCTGTTTTTT. Residues: CASSLLGPGELFF.

This clonotype came up a few times. The CDR3 coding sequence is TGTGCCTCCCGGCGGGACAACTACAATGAGCAGTTCTTC. This codes for CASRRDNYNEQFF. This chain uses TRBV2 with TRBJ2-1, with D perhaps matching TRBD1 or TRBD2 (6 bases each). V was trimmed by 11 bases and J by 3 bases, leaving 14 bases between them. The germline CDR1 and CDR2 sequences are SNHLY and FYNNEI. The CDR3 consists of 13 residues. The full variable domain, completed using reference TRBV2 and TRBJ2-1, is EPEVTQTPSHQVTQMGQEVILRCVPISNHLYFYWYRQILGQKVEFLVSFYNNEISEKSEIFDDQFSVERPDGSNFTLKIRSTKLEDSAMYFCASRRDNYNEQFFGPGTRLTVL.

This clonotype was observed many times. The chain combines TRBV20-1 with TRBJ2-2; D uncertain. CDR1 is DFQATT, CDR2 SNEGSKA, per germline (reference sequence). V was clipped by 0 bases and J by 2 bases, with 7 bases between them. The CDR3 covers 14 residues. The CDR3 DNA is TGCAGTGCTAGAGAGACTGGAAACACCGGGGAGCTGTTTTTT. Translated: CSARETGNTGELFF.

This clonotype was seen many times. This sequence joins TRBV14 and TRBJ1-1, with TRBD1 identical over 7 bases. Germline V lookup: CDR1 SGHDN, CDR2 FVKESK. The CDR3 runs to 13 residues. After removal of 3 bases from V and 8 bases from J, the junction contained 6 bases not matched to a gene. CDR3 DNA: TGTGCCAGCAGCCATGCGCGGGACAGCGAAGCTTTCTTT. Protein product: CASSHARDSEAFF.